This record covers a single T cell receptor (beta chain). PBMCs were obtained from over 8.5 ml fresh peripheral blood. Amplification yielded TCR beta CDR3 regions, with RNA transcripts as the source. Primed by the HTBI set, a first-round RT-PCR was run on the TCR CDR3. TCRdb reprocessed the multiplex PCR reads with MiXCR, giving one entry per CDR3 protein. The sample has around 720,000 distinct CDR3 sequences; over 35% are singletons. CDR1 and CDR2 from the germline V gene are MNHNS and SASEGT. The V end was cut by 7 bases, the J end by 0 bases, with 15 bases between. This CDR3 has 16 residues. The data belong to a study of T cells in Graves' hyperthyroidism and ophthalmopathy.

The source of this sequence is a woman aged 40-49 years with Graves' hyperthyroidism. Sequenced material: blood. The rearrangement uses TRBV6-1 and TRBJ2-2, with TRBD1 as a possible D gene (6 bases). The CDR3 here is CASKFDRTANTGELFF. The CDR3 nucleotides are TGTGCCAGCAAATTTGACAGGACCGCGAACACCGGGGAGCTGTTTTTT.